This T cell receptor beta chain was recovered during a study of T-cell memory formation after mild COVID-19. Study-level results: Cross-reactive memory apparently joined, as some responding clones appeared in pre-infection memory.

J was trimmed by 6 bases and V by 0 bases; bases with no gene match: 11. The CDR3 sequence is 16 residues long. CDR1 and CDR2 from the germline V gene are SQVTM and ANQGSEA. TCRdb recomputed calls from the 5' RACE reads with MiXCR, one row per CDR3 protein. The repertoire holds 250,000 to 300,000 distinct CDR3 sequences, with roughly 18% as singletons. Points on this clonotype: What it recognizes is unknown.

Sequenced: PBMCs or a T cell subset sorted from them (not recorded which). J is TRBJ2-5 and V is TRBV29-1; 9 bases are a match to TRBD1. The TCR comes from a man aged 18 to 29 who had mild COVID-19 (a few samples of this study predate the infection). Cell type and time point are not known. As DNA, the CDR3 is TGCAGCGTTGAAGACAACCGGGACAGGGTAGGGCAGACCCAGTACTTC. It codes for CSVEDNRDRVGQTQYF.